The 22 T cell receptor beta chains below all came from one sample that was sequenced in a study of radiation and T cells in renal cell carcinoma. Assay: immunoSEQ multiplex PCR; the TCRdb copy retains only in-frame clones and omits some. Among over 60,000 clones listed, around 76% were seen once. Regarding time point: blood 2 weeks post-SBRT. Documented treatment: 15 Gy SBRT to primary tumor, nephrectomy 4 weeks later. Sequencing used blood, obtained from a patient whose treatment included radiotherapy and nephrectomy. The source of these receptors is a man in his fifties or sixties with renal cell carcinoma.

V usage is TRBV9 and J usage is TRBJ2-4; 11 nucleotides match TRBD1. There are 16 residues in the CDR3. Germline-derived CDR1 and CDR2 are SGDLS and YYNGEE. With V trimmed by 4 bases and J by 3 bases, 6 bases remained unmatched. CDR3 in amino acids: CASSSTGTGGKNIQYF. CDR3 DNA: TGTGCCAGCAGCTCCACCGGGACAGGGGGCAAAAACATTCAGTACTTC.

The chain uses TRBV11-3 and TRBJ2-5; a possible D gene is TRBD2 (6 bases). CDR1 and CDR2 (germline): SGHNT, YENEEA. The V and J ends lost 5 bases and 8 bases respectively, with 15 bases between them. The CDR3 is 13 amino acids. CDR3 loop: CASSISGGETQYF. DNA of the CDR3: TGTGCCAGCAGCATTAGCGGAGGGGAAACCCAGTACTTC.

CDR3 nucleotides: TGTGCCAGCAGCTTAGAATCACGCGAGCAGTTCTTC. Protein product: CASSLESREQFF. The V call is TRBV11-3, the J call TRBJ2-1; D remains ambiguous. The V end was cut by 0 bases, the J end by 10 bases, with 7 bases between. CDR1 and CDR2 (germline): SGHNT, YENEEA. CDR3 length: 12 amino acids.

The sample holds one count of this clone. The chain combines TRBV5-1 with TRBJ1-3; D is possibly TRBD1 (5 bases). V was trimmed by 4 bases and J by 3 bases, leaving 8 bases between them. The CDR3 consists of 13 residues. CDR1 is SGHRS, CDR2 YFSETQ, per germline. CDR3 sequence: CASSGGLGNTIYF. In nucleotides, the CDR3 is TGCGCCAGCAGCGGGGGACTTGGAAACACCATATATTTT.

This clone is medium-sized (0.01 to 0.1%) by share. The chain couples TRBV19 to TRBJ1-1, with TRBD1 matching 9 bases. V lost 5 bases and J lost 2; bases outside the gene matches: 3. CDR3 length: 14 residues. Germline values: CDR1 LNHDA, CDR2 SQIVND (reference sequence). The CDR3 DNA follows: TGTGCCAGTAGTGTGGGACAGGGCAACACTGAAGCTTTCTTT. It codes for CASSVGQGNTEAFF.

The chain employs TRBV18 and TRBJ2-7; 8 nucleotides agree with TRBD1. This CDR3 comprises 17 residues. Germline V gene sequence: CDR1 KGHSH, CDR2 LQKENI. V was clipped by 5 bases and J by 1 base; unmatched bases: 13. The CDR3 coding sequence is TGTGCCAGCTCAACGTCGGGAGCCGGGACAGGATCCTACGAGCAGTACTTC. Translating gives CASSTSGAGTGSYEQYF.

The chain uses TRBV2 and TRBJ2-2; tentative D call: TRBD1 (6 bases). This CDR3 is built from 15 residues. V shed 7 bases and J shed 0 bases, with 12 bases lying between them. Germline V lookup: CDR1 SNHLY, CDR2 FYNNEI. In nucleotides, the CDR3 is TGTGCCAGCACTTATAGACAGGCGAACACCGGGGAGCTGTTTTTT. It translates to CASTYRQANTGELFF.

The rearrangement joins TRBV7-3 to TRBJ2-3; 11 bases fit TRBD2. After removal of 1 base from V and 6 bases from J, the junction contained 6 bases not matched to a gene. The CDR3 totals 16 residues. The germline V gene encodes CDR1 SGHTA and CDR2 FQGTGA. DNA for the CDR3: TGTGCCAGCAGCTTAAGTGTAGCGGGAGGGGTTGATACGCAGTATTTT. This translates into CASSLSVAGGVDTQYF.

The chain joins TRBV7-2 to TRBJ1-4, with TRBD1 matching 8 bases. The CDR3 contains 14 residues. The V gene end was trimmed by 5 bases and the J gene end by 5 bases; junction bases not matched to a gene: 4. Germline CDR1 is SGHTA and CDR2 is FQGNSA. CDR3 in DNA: TGTGCCAGCAGCGTCCGACAGGGGAATGAAAAACTGTTTTTT. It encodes CASSVRQGNEKLFF.

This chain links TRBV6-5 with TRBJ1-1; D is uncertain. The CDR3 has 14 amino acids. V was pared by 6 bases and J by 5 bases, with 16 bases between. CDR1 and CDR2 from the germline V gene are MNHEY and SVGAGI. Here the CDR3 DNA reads TGTGCCAGCAGCCCCTATAAAGGCTTAACTGAAGCTTTCTTT. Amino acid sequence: CASSPYKGLTEAFF.

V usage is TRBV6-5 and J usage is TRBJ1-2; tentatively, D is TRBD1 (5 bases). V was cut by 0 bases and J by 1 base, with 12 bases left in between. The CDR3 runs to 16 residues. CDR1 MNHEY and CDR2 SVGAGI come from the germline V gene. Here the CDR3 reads CASSYSTAGGNYGYTF. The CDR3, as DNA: TGTGCCAGCAGTTACTCGACCGCTGGGGGTAACTATGGCTACACCTTC.

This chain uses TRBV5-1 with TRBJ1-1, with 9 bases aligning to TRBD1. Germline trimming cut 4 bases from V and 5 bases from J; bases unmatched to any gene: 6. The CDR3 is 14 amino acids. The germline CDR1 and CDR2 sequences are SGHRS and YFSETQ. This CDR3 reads CASSQGQGGTEAFF. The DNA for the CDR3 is TGCGCCAGCAGCCAGGGACAGGGTGGGACTGAAGCTTTCTTT.

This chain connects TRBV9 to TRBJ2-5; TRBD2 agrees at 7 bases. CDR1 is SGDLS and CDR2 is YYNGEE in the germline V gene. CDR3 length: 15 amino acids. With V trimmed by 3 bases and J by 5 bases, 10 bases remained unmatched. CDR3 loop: CASSAGWTSPETQYF. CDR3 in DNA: TGTGCCAGCAGCGCCGGGTGGACTAGTCCTGAGACCCAGTACTTC.

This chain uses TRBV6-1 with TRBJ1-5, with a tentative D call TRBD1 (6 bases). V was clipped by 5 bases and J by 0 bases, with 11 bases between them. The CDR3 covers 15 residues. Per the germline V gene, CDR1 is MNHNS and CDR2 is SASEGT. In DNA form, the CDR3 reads TGTGCCAGCAGTCTACAGGGTTATAGCAATCAGCCCCAGCATTTT. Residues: CASSLQGYSNQPQHF.

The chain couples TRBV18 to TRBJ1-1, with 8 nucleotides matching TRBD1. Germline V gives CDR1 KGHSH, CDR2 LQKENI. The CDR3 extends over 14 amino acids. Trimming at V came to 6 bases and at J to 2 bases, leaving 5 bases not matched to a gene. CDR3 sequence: CASSSDRGNTEAFF. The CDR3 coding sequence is TGTGCCAGCTCCTCTGACAGGGGAAACACTGAAGCTTTCTTT.

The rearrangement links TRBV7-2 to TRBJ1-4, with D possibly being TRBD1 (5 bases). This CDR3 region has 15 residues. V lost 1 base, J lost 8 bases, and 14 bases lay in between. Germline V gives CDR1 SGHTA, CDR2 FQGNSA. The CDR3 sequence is CASSLEGRAEEKLFF. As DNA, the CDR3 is TGTGCCAGCAGCTTAGAGGGGAGGGCAGAGGAAAAACTGTTTTTT.

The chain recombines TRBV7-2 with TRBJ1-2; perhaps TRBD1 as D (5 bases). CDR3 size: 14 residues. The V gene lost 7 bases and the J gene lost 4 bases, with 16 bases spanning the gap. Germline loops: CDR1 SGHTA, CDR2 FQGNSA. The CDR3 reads CASIPPGPPYGYTF. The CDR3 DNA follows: TGTGCCAGCATTCCCCCGGGGCCGCCCTATGGCTACACCTTC.

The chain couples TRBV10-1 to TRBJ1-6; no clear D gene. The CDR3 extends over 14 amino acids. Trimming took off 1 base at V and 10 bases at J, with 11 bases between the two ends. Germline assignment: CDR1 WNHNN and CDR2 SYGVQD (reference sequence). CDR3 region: CASSEFPIESPLHF. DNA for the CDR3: TGCGCCAGCAGTGAGTTTCCTATTGAATCACCCCTCCACTTT.

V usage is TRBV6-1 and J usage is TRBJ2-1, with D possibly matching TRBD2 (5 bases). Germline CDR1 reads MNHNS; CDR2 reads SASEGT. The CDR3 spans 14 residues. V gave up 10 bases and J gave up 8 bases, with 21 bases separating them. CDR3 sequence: CATGHEGLWYEQFF. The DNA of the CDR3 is TGTGCCACAGGCCATGAGGGTCTCTGGTATGAGCAGTTCTTC.

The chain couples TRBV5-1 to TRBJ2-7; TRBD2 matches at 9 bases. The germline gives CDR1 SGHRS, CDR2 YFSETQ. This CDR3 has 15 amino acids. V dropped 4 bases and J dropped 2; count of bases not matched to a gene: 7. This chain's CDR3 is CASSLTSGRTYEQYF. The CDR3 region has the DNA TGCGCCAGCAGCCTTACTAGCGGGCGAACCTACGAGCAGTACTTC.

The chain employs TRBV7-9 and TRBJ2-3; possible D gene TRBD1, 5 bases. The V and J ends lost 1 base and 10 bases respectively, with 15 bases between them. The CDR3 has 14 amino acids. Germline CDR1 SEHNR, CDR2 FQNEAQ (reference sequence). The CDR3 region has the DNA TGTGCCAGCAGCTTAGGGGGCGCTGATGAGTCGCAGTATTTT. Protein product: CASSLGGADESQYF.

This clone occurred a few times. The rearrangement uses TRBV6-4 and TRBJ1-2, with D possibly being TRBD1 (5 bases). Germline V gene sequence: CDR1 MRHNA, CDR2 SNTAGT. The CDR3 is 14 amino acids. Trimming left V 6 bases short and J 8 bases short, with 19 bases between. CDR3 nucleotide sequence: TGTGCCAGCAGAGCGGGACCTTTCGAGGGGGGCTACACCTTC. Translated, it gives CASRAGPFEGGYTF.